This entry concerns a single T cell receptor (beta chain). Its antigen is not identified. The CDR3 contains 11 residues. V was cut by 8 bases and J by 2 bases, with 7 bases left in between. Germline V CDR1 and CDR2: MNHEY, SVGAGI. Assay used: immunoSEQ multiplex PCR; TCRdb lists only in-frame clones, some missing. The sample has 38,000 or so clones; around 85% are singletons. This entry comes from a study of PD-L1 blockade in urothelial cancer. Study as a whole: After treatment start, blood was analyzed at 3 weeks (second dose) and at 6 weeks. Typically, measured as a median, blood samples had 140,000 or so T cells.

Time point specified: pretreatment peripheral blood. Study outcomes and limitations: Better survival was forecast by a pretreatment blood TCR clonality below the median.

This TCR was recovered from a man of 80 years or more with urothelial cancer. The sample consisted of PBMCs, taken around atezolizumab (anti-PD-L1) treatment. The chain has TRBV6-5 and TRBJ2-7; no clear D. Written as DNA, the CDR3 is TGTGCCAGCGTGCGGCCCTACGAGCAGTACTTC. Its protein product is CASVRPYEQYF.